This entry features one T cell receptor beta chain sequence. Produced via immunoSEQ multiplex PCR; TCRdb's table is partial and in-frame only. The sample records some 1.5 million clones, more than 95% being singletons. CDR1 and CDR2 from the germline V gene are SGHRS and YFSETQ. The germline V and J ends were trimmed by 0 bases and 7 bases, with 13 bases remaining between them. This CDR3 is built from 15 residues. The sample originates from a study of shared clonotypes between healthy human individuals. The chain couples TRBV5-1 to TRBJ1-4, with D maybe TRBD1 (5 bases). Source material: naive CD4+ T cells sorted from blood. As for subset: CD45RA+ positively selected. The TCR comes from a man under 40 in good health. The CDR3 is CASSLAGQGGEKLFF. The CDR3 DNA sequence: TGCGCCAGCAGCTTGGCCGGGCAGGGAGGTGAAAAACTGTTTTTT.